What follows are 3 T cell receptor beta chains derived from one specimen sequenced in a study of T-cell reconstitution after alpha-beta-depleted transplantation in children. For TCRbeta, the library was prepared with unique molecular identifiers. TCRdb re-analysed the PCR reads in MiXCR, keeping a single row per CDR3 protein. Of approximately 590,000 distinct CDR3 sequences listed, roughly a tenth are singletons. This specimen consisted of PBMCs from the stem cell graft donor, obtained from the stem cell graft. The receptors here all came from a human donor who donated a stem cell graft to a child with acute myeloid leukemia.

In its sample, this clonotype was seen many times. The chain couples TRBV15 to TRBJ2-2; D ambiguous. Germline V gene sequence: CDR1 LNHNV, CDR2 YYDKDF (reference sequence). CDR3 length: 13 amino acids. V gave up 0 bases and J gave up 6 bases, with 5 bases separating them. This CDR3 reads CATSRDLSGELFF. As DNA, the CDR3 is TGTGCCACCAGCAGAGATCTTTCCGGGGAGCTGTTTTTT.

The chain has TRBV20-1 and TRBJ1-6; D possibly corresponds to TRBD1 (6 bases). The ends were cut back, 6 bases at V and 7 bases at J, with 22 bases in the middle. CDR1 DFQATT and CDR2 SNEGSKA come from the germline V gene (reference sequence). This CDR3 contains 16 residues. The CDR3 is CSALGGAPTGNSPLHF. The CDR3 nucleotides are TGCAGTGCCCTCGGGGGGGCCCCGACAGGCAATTCACCCCTCCACTTT.

This clonotype was detected ten times or more. This CDR3 reads CASSYTGLSETQYF. In nucleotides, the CDR3 is TGTGCCAGCAGTTATACGGGACTCTCAGAGACCCAGTACTTC. The V and J genes are TRBV6-2 or TRBV6-3 and TRBJ2-5, with D perhaps matching TRBD2 (6 bases). The germline V and J ends were trimmed by 3 bases and 4 bases, with 12 bases remaining between them. The CDR3 is 14 residues long. Germline CDR1 reads MNHEY; CDR2 reads SVGEGT.